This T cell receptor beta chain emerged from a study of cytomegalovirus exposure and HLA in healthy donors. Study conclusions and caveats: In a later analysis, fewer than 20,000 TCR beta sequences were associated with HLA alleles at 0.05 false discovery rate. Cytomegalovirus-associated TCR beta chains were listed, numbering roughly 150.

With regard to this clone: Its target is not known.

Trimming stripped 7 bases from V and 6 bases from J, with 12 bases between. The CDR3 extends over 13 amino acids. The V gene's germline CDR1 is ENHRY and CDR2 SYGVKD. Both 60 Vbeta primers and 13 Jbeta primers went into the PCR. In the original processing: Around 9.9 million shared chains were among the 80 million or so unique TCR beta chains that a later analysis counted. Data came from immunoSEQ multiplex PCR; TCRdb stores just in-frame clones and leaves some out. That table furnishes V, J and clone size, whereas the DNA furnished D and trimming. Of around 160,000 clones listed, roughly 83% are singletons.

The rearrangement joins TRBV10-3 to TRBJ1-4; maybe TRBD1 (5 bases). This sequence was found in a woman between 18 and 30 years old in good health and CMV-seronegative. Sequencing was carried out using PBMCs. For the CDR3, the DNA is TGTGCCATCATGGCAGGGAAGGATGAAAAACTGTTTTTT. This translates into CAIMAGKDEKLFF.